These 5 T cell receptor beta chains were all obtained from the same sample, sequenced in a study of T cells in Graves' hyperthyroidism and ophthalmopathy. Regions amplified from RNA transcripts were the TCR beta CDR3 regions. With the HTBI primer set, the TCR CDR3 went through a first round of RT-PCR. TCRdb re-derived calls from the multiplex PCR reads in MiXCR, one entry per CDR3 protein. Of about 610,000 distinct CDR3 sequences listed, more than 15% are singletons. The sequenced sample consisted of blood. Receptors were obtained from a woman aged 35 to 49 with Graves' ophthalmopathy.

This clonotype was observed a single time. The chain links TRBV19 to TRBJ2-3, with unresolved D. The V gene lost 5 bases and the J gene lost 6 bases, with 12 bases spanning the gap. This CDR3 has 13 residues. The germline V gene encodes CDR1 LNHDA and CDR2 SQIVND (reference sequence). The CDR3 sequence: CASSARDGDTQYF. The CDR3 DNA sequence: TGTGCCAGTAGTGCTAGAGACGGCGATACGCAGTATTTT.

The chain carries TRBV20-1 and TRBJ2-7, with D tentatively TRBD2 (6 bases). The V and J ends lost 6 bases and 3 bases respectively, with 24 bases between them. The CDR3 has 16 residues. Germline V gene sequence: CDR1 DFQATT, CDR2 SNEGSKA (reference sequence). The CDR3 here is CSATIEHPGLNYEQYF. The CDR3 DNA sequence: TGCAGTGCGACGATCGAGCACCCGGGACTGAACTACGAGCAGTACTTC.

Concerning this clonotype itself: Being one base from a much bigger clone, this may be a read error. The CDR3: CASSSSSGANVLTF. The CDR3 nucleotides read TGTGCCAGCAGTTCGAGCTCTGGGGCCAACGTCCTGACTTTC. The chain employs TRBV2 and TRBJ2-6; D not resolved. Germline V gives CDR1 SNHLY, CDR2 FYNNEI. The V end lost 5 bases, the J end lost 0 bases, and 5 bases lay between the germline ends. The CDR3 totals 14 residues.

This clonotype came up many times. This sequence joins TRBV6-1 and TRBJ2-7; D possibly matches TRBD1 or TRBD2 (5 bases each). The ends were cut back, 6 bases at V and 0 bases at J, with 15 bases in the middle. Germline V gene lookup returns CDR1 MNHNS and CDR2 SASEGT. The CDR3 runs 15 residues. The chain's CDR3 is CASSYIGASSYEQYF. Here the CDR3 DNA reads TGTGCCAGCAGCTATATCGGGGCTAGCTCCTACGAGCAGTACTTC.

This clonotype showed up many times. This chain uses TRBV18 with TRBJ1-2; D possibly corresponds to TRBD1 (5 bases). V shed 0 bases and J shed 2 bases, with 7 bases lying between them. The CDR3 is made up of 14 amino acids. Germline CDR1 is KGHSH and CDR2 is LQKENI. The CDR3 loop reads CASSPPGRNYGYTF. For the CDR3, the DNA is TGTGCCAGCTCACCACCGGGGCGGAACTATGGCTACACCTTC.